The clone carrying this TCR beta chain has at least ten counts. The record originates from a study of low-dose radiotherapy and immunotherapy resistance in tumors. Documented time point: after trial treatment. The treatment was: LDRT plus nivolumab, ipilimumab, low-dose cyclophosphamide and aspirin (RACIN trial). With TRAV- and TRBV-specific primers, first-strand cDNA was made, covering the alpha and beta chains. Using a constant-region primer together with a V-primer adapter, TCRs were subjected to around 22 PCR cycles of amplification. From the reads, TCRdb called clonotypes with MiXCR, one entry per CDR3 protein. The sample has tens of thousands of distinct CDR3 sequences, roughly 20% seen once. Trimming took 5 bases from V and 2 from J; bases not matched to a gene: 8. CDR3 size: 15 residues. The V gene's germline CDR1 is SGHRS and CDR2 YFSETQ.

The sample in question was PBMCs, obtained after low-dose radiotherapy plus immunotherapy. V gene TRBV5-1 combines with J gene TRBJ2-7; TRBD2 matches at 9 bases. The clonotype was recovered from a female donor with ovarian cancer. CDR3 nucleotides: TGCGCCAGCAGTCGGGGCGCGGGAGGGCCCTACGAGCAGTACTTC. It codes for CASSRGAGGPYEQYF. Supplemented by reference TRBV5-1 and TRBJ2-7, the full variable domain reads KAGVTQTPRYLIKTRGQQVTLSCSPISGHRSVSWYQQTPGQGLQFLFEYFSETQRNKGNFPGRFSGRQFSNSRSEMNVSTLELGDSALYLCASSRGAGGPYEQYFGPGTRLTVT.